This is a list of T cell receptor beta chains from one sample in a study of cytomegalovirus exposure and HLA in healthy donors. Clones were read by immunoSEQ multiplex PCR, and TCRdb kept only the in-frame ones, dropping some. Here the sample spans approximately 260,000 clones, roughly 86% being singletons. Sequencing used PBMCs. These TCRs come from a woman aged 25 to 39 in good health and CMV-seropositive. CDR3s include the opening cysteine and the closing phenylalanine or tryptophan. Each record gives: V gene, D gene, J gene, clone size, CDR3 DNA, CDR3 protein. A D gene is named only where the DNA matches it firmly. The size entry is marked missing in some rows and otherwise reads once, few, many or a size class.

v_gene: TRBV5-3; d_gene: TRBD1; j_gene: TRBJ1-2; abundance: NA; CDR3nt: TGTGCCAGAAGCTTCGGGACAGGACACCCTAACTATGGCTACACCTTC; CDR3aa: CARSFGTGHPNYGYTF
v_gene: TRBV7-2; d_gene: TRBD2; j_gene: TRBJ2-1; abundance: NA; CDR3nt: TGTGCCAGCAGCTTAGTTGCGGGAGTCGGTAATGAGCAGTTCTTC; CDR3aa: CASSLVAGVGNEQFF
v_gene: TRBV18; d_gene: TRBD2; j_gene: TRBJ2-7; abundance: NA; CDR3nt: TGTGCCAGCTCACCGGGGGGGGACCACGAGCAGTACTTC; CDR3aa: CASSPGGDHEQYF
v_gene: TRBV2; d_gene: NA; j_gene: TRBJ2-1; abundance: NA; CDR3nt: TGTGCCAGCAGCGTGGGGCCCTACAATGAGCAGTTCTTC; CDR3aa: CASSVGPYNEQFF
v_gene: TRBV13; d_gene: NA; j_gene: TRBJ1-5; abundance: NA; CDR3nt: TGTGCCAGCAGTTCCCTCCCATTGACAGGCAATCAGCCCCAGCATTTT; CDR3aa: CASSSLPLTGNQPQHF
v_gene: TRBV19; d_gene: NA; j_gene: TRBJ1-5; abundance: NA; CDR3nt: TGTGCCAGTAGTATCGCCGGGAACAATCAGCCCCAGCATTTT; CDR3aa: CASSIAGNNQPQHF
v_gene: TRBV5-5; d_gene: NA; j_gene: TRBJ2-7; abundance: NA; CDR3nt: TGTGCCAGCAGCTTCCCAGGGGAGTCCTACGAGCAGTACTTC; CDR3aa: CASSFPGESYEQYF
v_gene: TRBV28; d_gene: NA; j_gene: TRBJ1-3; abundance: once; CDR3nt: TGTGCCAGCAGTTTCGGTACGGTTGACACCATATATTTT; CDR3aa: CASSFGTVDTIYF
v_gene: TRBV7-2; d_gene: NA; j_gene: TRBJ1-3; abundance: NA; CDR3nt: TGTGCCAGCAGCTTAGAACCAGGGCTTTCAGGAAACACCATATATTTT; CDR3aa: CASSLEPGLSGNTIYF
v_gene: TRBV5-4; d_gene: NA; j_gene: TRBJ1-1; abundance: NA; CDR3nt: TGTGCCAGCACCCAGGGCACTGAAGCTTTCTTT; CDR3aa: CASTQGTEAFF
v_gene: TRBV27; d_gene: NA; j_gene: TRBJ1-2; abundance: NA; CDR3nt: TGTGCCACCGTTGACAGGACCCAGGGGAACTATGGCTACACCTTC; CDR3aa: CATVDRTQGNYGYTF
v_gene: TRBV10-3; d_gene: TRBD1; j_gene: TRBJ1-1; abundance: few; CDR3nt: TGTGCCATTCGGGGGACAGGGGTTACTGAAGCTTTCTTT; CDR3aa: CAIRGTGVTEAFF
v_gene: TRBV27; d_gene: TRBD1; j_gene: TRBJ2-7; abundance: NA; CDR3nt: TGTGCCAGCAGTTCTTACCAGACAGGGGGCCCCTCCTACGAGCAGTACTTC; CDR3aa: CASSSYQTGGPSYEQYF
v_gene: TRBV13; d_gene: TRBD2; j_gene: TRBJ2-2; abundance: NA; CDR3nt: TGTGCCAGCAGCTTAACTCGGAGCGGGAGAACCGGGGAGCTGTTTTTT; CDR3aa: CASSLTRSGRTGELFF
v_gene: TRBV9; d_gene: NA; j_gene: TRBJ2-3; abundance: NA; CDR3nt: TGTGCCAGCAGCGTACGTCACACACCCCTCACAGATACGCAGTATTTT; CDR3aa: CASSVRHTPLTDTQYF
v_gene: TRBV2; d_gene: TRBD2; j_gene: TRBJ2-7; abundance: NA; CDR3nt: TGTGCCAGCAGCCCTGTTGGTGGACTAGCGAAAGAGCAGTACTTC; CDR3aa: CASSPVGGLAKEQYF
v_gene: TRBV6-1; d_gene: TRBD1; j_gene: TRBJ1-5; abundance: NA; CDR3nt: TGTGCCAGCAGTGGACAGGGGGGCAATCAGCCCCAGCATTTT; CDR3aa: CASSGQGGNQPQHF
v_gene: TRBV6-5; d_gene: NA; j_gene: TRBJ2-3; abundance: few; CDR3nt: TGTGCCAGCAGATCATCAGATACGCAGTATTTT; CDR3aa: CASRSSDTQYF
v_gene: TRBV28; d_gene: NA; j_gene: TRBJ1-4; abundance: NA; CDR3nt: TGTGCCAGCAGTTTAATCCCCTACGGGGAAAAACTGTTTTTT; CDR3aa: CASSLIPYGEKLFF
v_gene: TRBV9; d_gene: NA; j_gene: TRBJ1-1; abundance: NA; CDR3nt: TGTGCCAGCAGCGTAGGGGCAGGGCTGGGAACTGAAGCTTTCTTT; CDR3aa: CASSVGAGLGTEAFF